This TCR beta chain was sequenced during a study of blood T cell repertoires in COVID-19. This clone was recorded once. Sequenced by immunoSEQ multiplex PCR; TCRdb stores in-frame clones only, minus some. The sample consists of tens of thousands of clones, approximately 75% of them appearing once. Germline CDR1 is SGHNT and CDR2 is YENEEA. V was clipped by 7 bases and J by 0 bases, with 13 bases between them. There are 15 residues in the CDR3. The TCR sequence derives from a man between 60 and 75 years old with COVID-19, enrolled during active disease. The sample comprised peripheral blood. V is TRBV11-3 and J is TRBJ2-1, with TRBD1 as a possible D gene (6 bases). For the CDR3, the DNA is TGTGCCAGCAAACTGGGGACAAGCTCCTACAATGAGCAGTTCTTC. This encodes CASKLGTSSYNEQFF.